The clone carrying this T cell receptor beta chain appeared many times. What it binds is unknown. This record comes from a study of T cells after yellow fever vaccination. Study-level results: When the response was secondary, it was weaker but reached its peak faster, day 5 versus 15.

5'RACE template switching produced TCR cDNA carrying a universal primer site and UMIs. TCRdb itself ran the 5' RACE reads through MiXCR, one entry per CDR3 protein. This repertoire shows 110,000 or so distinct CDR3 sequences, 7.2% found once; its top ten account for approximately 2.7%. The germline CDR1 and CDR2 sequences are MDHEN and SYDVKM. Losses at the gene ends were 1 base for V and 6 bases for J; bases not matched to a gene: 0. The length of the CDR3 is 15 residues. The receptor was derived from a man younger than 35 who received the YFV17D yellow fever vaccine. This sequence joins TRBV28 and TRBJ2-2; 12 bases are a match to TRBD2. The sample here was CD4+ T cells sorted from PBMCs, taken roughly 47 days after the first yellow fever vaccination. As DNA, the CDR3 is TGTGCCAGCAGTTTATCTAGCGGGGGGGCCGGGGAGCTGTTTTTT. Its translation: CASSLSSGGAGELFF.